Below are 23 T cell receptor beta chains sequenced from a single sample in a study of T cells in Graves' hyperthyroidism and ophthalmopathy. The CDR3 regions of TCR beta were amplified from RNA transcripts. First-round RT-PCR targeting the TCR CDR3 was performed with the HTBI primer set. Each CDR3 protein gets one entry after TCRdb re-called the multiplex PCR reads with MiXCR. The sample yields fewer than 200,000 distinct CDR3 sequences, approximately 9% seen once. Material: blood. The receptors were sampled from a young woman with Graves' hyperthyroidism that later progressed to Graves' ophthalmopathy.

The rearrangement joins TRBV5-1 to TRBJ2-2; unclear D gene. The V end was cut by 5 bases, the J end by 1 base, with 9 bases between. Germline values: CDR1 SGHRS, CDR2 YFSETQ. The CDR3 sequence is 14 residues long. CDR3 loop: CASRPDGNTGELFF. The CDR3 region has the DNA TGCGCCAGCAGACCTGACGGGAACACCGGGGAGCTGTTTTTT.

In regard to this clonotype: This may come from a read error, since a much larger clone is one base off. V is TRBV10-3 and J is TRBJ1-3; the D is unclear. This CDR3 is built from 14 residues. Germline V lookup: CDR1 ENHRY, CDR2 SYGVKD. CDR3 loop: CAIGPRGSGNTICF. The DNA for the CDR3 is TGTGCCATTGGACCCCGAGGCTCTGGAAACACCATATGTTTT.

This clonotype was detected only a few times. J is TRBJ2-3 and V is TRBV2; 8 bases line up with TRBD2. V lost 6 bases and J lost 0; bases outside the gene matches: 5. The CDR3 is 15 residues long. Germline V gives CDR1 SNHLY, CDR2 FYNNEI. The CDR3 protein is CASRLTSASTDTQYF. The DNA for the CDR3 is TGTGCCAGCAGGCTGACTAGCGCTAGCACAGATACGCAGTATTTT.

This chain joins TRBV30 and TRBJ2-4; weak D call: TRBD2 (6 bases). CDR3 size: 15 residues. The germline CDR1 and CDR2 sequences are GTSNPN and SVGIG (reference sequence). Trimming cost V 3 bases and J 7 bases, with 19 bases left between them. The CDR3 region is CAWSQTGGKGNIQYF. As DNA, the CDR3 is TGTGCCTGGAGCCAGACCGGGGGTAAGGGGAACATTCAGTACTTC.

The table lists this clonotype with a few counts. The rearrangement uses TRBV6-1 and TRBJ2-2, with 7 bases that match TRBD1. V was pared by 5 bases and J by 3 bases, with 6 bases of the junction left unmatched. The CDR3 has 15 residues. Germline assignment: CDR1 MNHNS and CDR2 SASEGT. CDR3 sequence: CASSFPGTDTGELFF. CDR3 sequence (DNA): TGTGCCAGCAGTTTTCCCGGGACAGACACCGGGGAGCTGTTTTTT.

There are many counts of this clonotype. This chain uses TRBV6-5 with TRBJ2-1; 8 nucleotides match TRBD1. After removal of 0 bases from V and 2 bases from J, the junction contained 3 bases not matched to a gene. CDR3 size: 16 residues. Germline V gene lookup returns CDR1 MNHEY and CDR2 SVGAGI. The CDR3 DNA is TGTGCCAGCAGTTACTCAGACAGGGGACCCTACAATGAGCAGTTCTTC. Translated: CASSYSDRGPYNEQFF.

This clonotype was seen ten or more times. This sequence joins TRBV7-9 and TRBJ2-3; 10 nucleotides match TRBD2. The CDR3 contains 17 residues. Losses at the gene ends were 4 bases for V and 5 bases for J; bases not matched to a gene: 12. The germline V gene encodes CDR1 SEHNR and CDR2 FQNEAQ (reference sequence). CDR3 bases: TGTGCCAGCAGCTCCGCTTGGCTAGCGGGAGTCTTAGATACGCAGTATTTT. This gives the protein CASSSAWLAGVLDTQYF.

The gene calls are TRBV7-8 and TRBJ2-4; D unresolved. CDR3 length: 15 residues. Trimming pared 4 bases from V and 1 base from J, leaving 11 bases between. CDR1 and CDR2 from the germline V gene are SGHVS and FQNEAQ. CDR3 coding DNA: TGTGCCAGCAGCTCTACGCCTGGGGCCAAAAACATTCAGTACTTC. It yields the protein CASSSTPGAKNIQYF.

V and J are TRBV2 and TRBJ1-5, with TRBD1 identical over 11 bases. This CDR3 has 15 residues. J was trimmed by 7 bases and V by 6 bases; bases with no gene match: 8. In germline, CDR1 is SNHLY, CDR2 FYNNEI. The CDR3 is CASRPGTGGKQPQHF. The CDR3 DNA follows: TGTGCCAGCAGGCCTGGGACAGGGGGAAAGCAGCCCCAGCATTTT.

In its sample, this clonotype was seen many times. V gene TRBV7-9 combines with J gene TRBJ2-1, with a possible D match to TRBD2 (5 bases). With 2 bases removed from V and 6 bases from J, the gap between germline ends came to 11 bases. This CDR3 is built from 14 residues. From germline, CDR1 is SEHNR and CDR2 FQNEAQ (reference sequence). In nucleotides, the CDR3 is TGTGCCAGCAGCTTATCCGGGAAGATCAATGAGCAGTTCTTC. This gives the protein CASSLSGKINEQFF. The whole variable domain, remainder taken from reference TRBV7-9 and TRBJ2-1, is DTGVSQNPRHKITKRGQNVTFRCDPISEHNRLYWYRQTLGQGPEFLTYFQNEAQLEKSRLLSDRFSAERPKGSFSTLEIQRTEQGDSAMYLCASSLSGKINEQFFGPGTRLTVL.

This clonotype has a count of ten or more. The CDR3 loop is CASSPPRTGLNQPQHF. The CDR3 bases are TGTGCCAGCAGTCCCCCCAGGACAGGTCTCAATCAGCCCCAGCATTTT. The chain couples TRBV28 to TRBJ1-5, with 7 positions matching TRBD1. The germline V gene encodes CDR1 MDHEN and CDR2 SYDVKM. V lost 5 bases and J lost 3; bases outside the gene matches: 10. The CDR3 is 16 amino acids.

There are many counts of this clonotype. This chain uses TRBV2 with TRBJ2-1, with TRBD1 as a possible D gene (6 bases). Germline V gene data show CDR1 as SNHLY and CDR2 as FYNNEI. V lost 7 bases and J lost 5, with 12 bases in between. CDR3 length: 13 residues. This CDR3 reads CASTHSGDNEQFF. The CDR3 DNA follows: TGTGCCAGCACCCATTCAGGGGACAATGAGCAGTTCTTC.

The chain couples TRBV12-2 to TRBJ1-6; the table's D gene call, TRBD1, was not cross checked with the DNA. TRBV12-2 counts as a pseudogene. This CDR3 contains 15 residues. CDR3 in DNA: TGTGCAAGTCGCTCATATACAGGGTACGAATCACCCCTCCACTTT. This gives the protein CASRSYTGYESPLHF.

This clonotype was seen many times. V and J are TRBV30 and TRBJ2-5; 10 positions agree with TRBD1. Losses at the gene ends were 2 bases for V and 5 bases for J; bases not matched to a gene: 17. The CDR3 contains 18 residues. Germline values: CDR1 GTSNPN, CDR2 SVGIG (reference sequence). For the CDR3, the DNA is TGTGCCTGGAGTCCCGGGTCCCAGGGACAGGGGATGGGTGAGACCCAGTACTTC. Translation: CAWSPGSQGQGMGETQYF. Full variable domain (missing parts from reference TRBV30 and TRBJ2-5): SQTIHQWPATLVQPVGSPLSLECTVEGTSNPNLYWYRQAAGRGLQLLFYSVGIGQISSEVPQNLSASRPQDRQFILSSKKLLLSDSGFYLCAWSPGSQGQGMGETQYFGPGTRLLVL.

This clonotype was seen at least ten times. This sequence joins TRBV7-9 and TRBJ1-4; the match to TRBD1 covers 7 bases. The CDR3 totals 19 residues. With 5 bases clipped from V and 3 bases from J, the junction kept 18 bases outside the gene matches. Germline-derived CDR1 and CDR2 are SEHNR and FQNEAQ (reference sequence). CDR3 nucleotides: TGTGCCAGCAGCCCGCCGACAGGGAAGAGCATGTTGGCTAATGAAAAACTGTTTTTT. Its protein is CASSPPTGKSMLANEKLFF.

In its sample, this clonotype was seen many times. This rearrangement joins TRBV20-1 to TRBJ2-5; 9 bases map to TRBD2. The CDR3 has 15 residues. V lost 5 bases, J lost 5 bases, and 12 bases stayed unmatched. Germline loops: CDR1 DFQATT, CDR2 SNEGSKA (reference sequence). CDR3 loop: CSAPPGLARMETQYF. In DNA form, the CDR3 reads TGCAGTGCTCCCCCGGGACTAGCAAGGATGGAGACCCAGTACTTC.

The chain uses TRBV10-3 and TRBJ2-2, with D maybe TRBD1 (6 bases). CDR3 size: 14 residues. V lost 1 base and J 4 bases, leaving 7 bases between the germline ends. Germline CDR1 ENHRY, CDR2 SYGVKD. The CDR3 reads CAISEWGPTGELFF. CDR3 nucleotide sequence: TGTGCCATCAGTGAGTGGGGGCCCACCGGGGAGCTGTTTTTT.

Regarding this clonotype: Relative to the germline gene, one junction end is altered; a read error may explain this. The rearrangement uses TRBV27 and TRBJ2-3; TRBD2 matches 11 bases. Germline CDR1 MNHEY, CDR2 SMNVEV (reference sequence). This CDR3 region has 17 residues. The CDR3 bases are TGCGCCAACAGCCCCCCATCTAGCGGGAGGTACACAGATACGCAGTATTTT. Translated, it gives CANSPPSSGRYTDTQYF.

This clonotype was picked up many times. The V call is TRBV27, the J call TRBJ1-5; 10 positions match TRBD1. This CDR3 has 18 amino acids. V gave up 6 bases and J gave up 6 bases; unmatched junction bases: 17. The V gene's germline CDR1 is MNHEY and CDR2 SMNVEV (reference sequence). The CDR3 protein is CASSRKPGQGIVIQPQHF. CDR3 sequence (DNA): TGTGCCAGCAGCCGAAAACCGGGACAGGGGATCGTCATTCAGCCCCAGCATTTT.

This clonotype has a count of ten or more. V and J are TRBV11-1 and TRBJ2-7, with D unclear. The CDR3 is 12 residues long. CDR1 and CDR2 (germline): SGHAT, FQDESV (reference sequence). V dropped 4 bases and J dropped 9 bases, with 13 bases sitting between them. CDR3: CASSSNMARQYF. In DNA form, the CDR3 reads TGTGCCAGCAGCTCTAATATGGCGAGGCAGTACTTC.

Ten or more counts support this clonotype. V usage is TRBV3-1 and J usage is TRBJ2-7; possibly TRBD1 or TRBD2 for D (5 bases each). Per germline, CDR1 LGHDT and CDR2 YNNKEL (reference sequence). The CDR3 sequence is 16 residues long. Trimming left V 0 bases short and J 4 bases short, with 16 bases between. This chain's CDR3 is CASSQDRWGPSYEQYF. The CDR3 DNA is TGTGCCAGCAGCCAAGATCGTTGGGGACCGTCGTACGAGCAGTACTTC.

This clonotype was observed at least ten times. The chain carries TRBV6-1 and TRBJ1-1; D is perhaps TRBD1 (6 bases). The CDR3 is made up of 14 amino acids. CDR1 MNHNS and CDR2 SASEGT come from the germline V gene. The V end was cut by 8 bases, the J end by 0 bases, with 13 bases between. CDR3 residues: CASGVRGLNTEAFF. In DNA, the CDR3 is TGTGCCAGCGGTGTCAGGGGACTGAACACTGAAGCTTTCTTT.

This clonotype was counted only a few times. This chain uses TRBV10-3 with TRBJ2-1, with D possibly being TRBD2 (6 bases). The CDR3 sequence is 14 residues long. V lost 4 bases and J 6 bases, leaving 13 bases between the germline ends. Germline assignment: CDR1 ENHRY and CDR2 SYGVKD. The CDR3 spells CAISGKGGSNEQFF. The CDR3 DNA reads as TGTGCCATCAGTGGAAAGGGAGGAAGCAATGAGCAGTTCTTC.